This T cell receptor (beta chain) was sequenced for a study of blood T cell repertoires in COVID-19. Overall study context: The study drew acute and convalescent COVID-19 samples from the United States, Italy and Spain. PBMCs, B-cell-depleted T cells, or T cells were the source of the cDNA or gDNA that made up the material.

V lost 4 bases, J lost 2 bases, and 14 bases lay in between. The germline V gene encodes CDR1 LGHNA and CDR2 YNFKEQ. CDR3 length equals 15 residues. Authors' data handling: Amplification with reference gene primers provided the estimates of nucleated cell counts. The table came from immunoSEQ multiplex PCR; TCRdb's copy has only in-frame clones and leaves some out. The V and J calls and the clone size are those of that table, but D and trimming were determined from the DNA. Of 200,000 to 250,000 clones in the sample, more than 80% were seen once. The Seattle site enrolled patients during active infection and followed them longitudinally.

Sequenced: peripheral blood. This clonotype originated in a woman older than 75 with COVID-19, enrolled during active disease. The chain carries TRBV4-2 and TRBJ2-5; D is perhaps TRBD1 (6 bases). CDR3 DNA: TGTGCCAGCAGCCGATCTTCAGGGGAACAAGAGACCCAGTACTTC. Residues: CASSRSSGEQETQYF.